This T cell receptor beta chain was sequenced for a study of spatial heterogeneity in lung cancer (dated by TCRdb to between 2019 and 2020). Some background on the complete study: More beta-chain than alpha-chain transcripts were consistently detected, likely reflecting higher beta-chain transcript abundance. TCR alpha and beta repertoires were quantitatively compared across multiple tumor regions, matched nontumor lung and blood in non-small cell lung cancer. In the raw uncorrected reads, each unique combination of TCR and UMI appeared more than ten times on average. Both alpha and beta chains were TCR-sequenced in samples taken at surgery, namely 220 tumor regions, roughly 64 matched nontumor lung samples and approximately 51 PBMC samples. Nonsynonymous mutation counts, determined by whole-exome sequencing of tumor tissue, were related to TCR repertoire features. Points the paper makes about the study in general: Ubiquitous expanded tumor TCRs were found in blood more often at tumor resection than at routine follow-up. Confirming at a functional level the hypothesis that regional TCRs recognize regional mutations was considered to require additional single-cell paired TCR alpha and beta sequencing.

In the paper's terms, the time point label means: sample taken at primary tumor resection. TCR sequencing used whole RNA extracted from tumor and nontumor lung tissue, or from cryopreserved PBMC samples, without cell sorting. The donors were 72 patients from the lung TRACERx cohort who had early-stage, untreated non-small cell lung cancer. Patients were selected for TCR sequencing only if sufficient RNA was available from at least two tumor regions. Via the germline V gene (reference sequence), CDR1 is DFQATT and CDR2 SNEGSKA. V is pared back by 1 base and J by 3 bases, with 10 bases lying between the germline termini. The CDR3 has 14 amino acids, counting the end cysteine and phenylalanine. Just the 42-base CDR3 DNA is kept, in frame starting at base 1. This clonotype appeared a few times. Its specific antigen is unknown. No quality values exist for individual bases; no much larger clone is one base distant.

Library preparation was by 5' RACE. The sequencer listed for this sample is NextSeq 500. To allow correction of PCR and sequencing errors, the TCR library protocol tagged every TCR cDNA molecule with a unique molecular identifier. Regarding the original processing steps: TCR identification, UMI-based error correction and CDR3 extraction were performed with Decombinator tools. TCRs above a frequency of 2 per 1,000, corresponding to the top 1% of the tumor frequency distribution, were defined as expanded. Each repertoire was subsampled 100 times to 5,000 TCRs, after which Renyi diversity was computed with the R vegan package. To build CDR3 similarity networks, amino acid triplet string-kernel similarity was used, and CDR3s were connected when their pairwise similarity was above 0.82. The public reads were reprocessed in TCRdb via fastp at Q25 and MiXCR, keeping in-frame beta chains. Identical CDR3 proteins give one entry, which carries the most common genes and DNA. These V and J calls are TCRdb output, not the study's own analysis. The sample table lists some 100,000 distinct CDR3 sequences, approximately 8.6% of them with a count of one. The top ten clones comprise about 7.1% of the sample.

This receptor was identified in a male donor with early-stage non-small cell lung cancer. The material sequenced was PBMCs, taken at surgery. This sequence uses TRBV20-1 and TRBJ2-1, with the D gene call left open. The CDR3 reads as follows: CSARGSLGYNEQFF. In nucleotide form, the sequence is TGCAGTGCTAGAGGCTCTTTGGGCTACAATGAGCAGTTCTTC.